This T cell receptor (beta chain) stems from a study of T-cell reconstitution after alpha-beta-depleted transplantation in children. Study-wide findings and caveats: Several hundred expanded graft clones reportedly gave rise to the alpha-beta T cells present about two months after transplant.

This clonotype was observed at least ten times. Its antigen is undetermined. It was with unique molecular identifiers that the TCRbeta library was prepared. A single record per CDR3 protein comes from TCRdb applying MiXCR to the PCR reads. Of more than 100,000 distinct CDR3 sequences listed, around 23% are singletons. This clonotype originated in a male patient under 10 years old who had a stem cell transplant for chronic granulomatous disease, so the T cells may come from the graft donor. Specimen: PBMCs, mostly from graft donor cells, collected 180 days after TCRalphabeta/CD19-depleted stem cell transplant.

The CDR3, as DNA: TGCAGTGCTGTCGGACTAGCGGAAGAGACCCAGTACTTC. It encodes CSAVGLAEETQYF. The chain employs TRBV20-1 and TRBJ2-5, with 10 bases that match TRBD2. In germline, CDR1 is DFQATT, CDR2 SNEGSKA (reference sequence). The CDR3 is 13 amino acids. Germline trimming cut 5 bases from V and 3 bases from J; bases unmatched to any gene: 3.